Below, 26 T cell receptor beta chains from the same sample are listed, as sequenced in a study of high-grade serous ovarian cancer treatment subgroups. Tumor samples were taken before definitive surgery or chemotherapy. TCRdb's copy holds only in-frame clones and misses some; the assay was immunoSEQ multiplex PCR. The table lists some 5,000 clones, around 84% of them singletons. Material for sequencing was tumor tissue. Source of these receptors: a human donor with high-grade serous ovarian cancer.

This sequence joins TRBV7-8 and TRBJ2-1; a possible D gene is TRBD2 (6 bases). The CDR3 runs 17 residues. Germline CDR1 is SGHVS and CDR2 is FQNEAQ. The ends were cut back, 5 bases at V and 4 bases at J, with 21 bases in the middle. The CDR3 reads CASSPHRTITPYNEQFF. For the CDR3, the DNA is TGTGCCAGCAGCCCGCACCGGACTATCACGCCGTACAATGAGCAGTTCTTC.

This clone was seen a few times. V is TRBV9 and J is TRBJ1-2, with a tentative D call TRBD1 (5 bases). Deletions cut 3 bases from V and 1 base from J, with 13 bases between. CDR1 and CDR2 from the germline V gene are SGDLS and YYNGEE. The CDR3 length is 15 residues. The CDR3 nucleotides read TGTGCCAGCAGCGCCTCAGCCGGGGGTAACTATGGCTACACCTTC. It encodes CASSASAGGNYGYTF.

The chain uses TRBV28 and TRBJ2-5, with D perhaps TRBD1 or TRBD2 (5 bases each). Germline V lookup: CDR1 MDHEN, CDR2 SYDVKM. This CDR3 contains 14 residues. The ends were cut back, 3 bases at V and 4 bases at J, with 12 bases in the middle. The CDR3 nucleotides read TGTGCCAGCAGTTTGCTCAGGGCGGGAGAGACCCAGTACTTC. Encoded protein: CASSLLRAGETQYF.

The CDR3 DNA sequence: TGTGCCAGCAGCTTCAGGGGACTTGACAACAATGAGCAGTTCTTC. It specifies CASSFRGLDNNEQFF. The V call is TRBV7-2, the J call TRBJ2-1; D could derive from TRBD1 or TRBD2 (6 bases each). The V end lost 3 bases, the J end lost 5 bases, and 14 bases lay between the germline ends. CDR3 size: 15 residues. Germline V gene lookup returns CDR1 SGHTA and CDR2 FQGNSA.

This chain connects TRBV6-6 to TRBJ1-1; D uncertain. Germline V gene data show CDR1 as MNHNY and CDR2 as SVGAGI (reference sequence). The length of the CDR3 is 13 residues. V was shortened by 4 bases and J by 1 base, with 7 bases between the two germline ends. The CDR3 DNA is TGTGCCAGCAGTTCCACGGGGAACACTGAAGCTTTCTTT. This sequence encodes CASSSTGNTEAFF.

The CDR3 DNA sequence: TGTGCCAGTAGTCACAGGGGGCCTAATGAAAAACTGTTTTTT. Protein product: CASSHRGPNEKLFF. This rearrangement joins TRBV19 to TRBJ1-4, with TRBD1 identical over 9 bases. This CDR3 has 14 residues. Germline assignment: CDR1 LNHDA and CDR2 SQIVND (reference sequence). The ends lost 5 bases at V and 3 bases at J; junction bases unmatched: 1.

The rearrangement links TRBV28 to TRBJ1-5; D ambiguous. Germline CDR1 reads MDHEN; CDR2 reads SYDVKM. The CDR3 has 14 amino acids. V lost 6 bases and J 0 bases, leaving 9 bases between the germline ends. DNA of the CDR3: TGTGCCAGCAGCCCCGAGTTTAGCAATCAGCCCCAGCATTTT. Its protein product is CASSPEFSNQPQHF.

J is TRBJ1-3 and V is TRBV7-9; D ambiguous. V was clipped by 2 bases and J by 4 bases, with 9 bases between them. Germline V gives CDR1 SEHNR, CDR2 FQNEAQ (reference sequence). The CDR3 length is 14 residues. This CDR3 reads CASSLNSGGNTIYF. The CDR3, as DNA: TGTGCCAGCAGCTTAAACAGTGGGGGAAACACCATATATTTT. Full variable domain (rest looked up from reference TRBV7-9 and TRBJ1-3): DTGVSQNPRHKITKRGQNVTFRCDPISEHNRLYWYRQTLGQGPEFLTYFQNEAQLEKSRLLSDRFSAERPKGSFSTLEIQRTEQGDSAMYLCASSLNSGGNTIYFGEGSWLTVV.

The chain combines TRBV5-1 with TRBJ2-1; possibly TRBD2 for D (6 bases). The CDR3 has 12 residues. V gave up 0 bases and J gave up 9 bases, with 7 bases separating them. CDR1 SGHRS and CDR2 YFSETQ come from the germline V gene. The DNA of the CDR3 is TGCGCCAGCAGCTTGGAGGAGGGTGAGCAGTTCTTC. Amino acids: CASSLEEGEQFF. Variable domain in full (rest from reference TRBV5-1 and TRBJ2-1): KAGVTQTPRYLIKTRGQQVTLSCSPISGHRSVSWYQQTPGQGLQFLFEYFSETQRNKGNFPGRFSGRQFSNSRSEMNVSTLELGDSALYLCASSLEEGEQFFGPGTRLTVL.

The CDR3 is CSVRQGGNSPLHF. The CDR3 region has the DNA TGCAGCGTTAGACAGGGTGGTAATTCACCCCTCCACTTT. V usage is TRBV29-1 and J usage is TRBJ1-6; 7 bases align to TRBD1. The germline CDR1 and CDR2 sequences are SQVTM and ANQGSEA. The length of the CDR3 is 13 residues. The trim removed 5 bases at V and 6 bases at J, leaving 4 bases unmatched.

In DNA form, the CDR3 reads TGCGCCAGCAGCTTGGGCGAAAGCACAGATACGCAGTATTTT. It encodes CASSLGESTDTQYF. The rearrangement joins TRBV5-1 to TRBJ2-3; D remains unclear. Per the germline V gene, CDR1 is SGHRS and CDR2 is YFSETQ. The CDR3 is made up of 14 amino acids. Deletions cut 0 bases from V and 0 bases from J, with 5 bases between.

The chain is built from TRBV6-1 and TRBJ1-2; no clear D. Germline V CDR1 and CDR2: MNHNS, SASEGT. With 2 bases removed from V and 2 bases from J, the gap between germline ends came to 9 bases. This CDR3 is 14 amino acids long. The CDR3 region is CASSESSLNYGYTF. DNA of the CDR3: TGTGCCAGCAGTGAATCTTCATTGAACTATGGCTACACCTTC.

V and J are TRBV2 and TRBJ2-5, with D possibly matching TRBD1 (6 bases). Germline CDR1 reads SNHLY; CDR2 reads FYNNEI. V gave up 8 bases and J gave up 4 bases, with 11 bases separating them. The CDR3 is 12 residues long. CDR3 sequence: CASRQARETQYF. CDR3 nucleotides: TGTGCCAGCCGACAGGCGCGAGAGACCCAGTACTTC.

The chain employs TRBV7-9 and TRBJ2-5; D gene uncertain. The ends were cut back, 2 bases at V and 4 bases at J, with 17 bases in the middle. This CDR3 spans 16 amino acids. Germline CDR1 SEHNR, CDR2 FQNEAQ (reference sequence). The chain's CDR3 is CASSLRVPTSGETQYF. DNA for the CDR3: TGTGCCAGCAGCTTAAGGGTTCCCACAAGTGGAGAGACCCAGTACTTC.

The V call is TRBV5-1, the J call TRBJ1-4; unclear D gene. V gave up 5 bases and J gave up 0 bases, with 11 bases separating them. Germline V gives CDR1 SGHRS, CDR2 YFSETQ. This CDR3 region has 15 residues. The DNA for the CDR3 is TGCGCCAGCAGACCGACCGTAGCAACTAATGAAAAACTGTTTTTT. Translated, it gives CASRPTVATNEKLFF.

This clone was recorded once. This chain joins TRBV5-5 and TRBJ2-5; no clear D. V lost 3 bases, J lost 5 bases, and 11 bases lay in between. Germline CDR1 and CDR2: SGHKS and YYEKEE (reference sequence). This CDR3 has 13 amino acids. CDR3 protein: CASSSGSVETQYF. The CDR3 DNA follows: TGTGCCAGCAGCTCCGGTTCGGTGGAGACCCAGTACTTC.

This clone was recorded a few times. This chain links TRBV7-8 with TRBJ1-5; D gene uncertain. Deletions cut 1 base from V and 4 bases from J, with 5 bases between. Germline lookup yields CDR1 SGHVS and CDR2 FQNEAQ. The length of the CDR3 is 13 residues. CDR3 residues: CASSLEANQPQHF. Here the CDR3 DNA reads TGTGCCAGCAGCTTAGAAGCTAATCAGCCCCAGCATTTT.

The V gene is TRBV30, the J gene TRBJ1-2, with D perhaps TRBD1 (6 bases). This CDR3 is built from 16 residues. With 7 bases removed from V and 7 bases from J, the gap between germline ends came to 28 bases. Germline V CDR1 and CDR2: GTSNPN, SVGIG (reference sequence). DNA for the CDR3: TGTGCCTTATCAGGGGCACAGGGAGGCATTTCGGTTGGCTACACCTTC. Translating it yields CALSGAQGGISVGYTF. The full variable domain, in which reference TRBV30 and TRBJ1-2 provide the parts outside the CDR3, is SQTIHQWPATLVQPVGSPLSLECTVEGTSNPNLYWYRQAAGRGLQLLFYSVGIGQISSEVPQNLSASRPQDRQFILSSKKLLLSDSGFYLCALSGAQGGISVGYTFGSGTRLTVV.

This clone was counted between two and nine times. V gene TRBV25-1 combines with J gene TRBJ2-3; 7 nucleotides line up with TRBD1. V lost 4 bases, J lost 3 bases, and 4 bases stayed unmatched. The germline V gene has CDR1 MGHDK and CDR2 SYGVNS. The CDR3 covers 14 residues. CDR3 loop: CASSGGGGTDTQYF. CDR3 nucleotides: TGTGCCAGCAGTGGAGGGGGCGGGACAGATACGCAGTATTTT.

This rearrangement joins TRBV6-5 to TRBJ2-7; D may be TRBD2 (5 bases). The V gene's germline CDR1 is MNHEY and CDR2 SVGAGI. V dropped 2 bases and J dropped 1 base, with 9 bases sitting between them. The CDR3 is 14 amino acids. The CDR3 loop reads CASSYREGSYEQYF. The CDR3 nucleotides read TGTGCCAGCAGTTACAGAGAGGGTTCCTACGAGCAGTACTTC.

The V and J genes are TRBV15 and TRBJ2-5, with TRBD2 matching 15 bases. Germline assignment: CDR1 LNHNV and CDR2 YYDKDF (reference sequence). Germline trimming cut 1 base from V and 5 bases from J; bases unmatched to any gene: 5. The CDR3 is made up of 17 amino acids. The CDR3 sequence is CATSRAGTSGRKETQYF. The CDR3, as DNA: TGTGCCACCAGCAGAGCCGGGACTAGCGGGAGGAAGGAGACCCAGTACTTC.

CDR3 in amino acids: CASSLQGKETQYF. The CDR3 DNA reads TGTGCCAGCTCACTACAGGGGAAAGAGACCCAGTACTTC. J is TRBJ2-5 and V is TRBV18, with 7 bases fitting TRBD1. Per the germline V gene, CDR1 is KGHSH and CDR2 is LQKENI. With V trimmed by 4 bases and J by 3 bases, 2 bases remained unmatched. The CDR3 runs 13 residues.

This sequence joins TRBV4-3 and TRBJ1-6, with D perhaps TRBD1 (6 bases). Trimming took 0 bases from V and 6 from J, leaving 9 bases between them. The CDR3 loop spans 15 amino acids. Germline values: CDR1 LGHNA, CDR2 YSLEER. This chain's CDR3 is CASSQDTGFNSPLHF. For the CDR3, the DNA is TGCGCCAGCAGCCAAGACACAGGGTTTAATTCACCCCTCCACTTT.

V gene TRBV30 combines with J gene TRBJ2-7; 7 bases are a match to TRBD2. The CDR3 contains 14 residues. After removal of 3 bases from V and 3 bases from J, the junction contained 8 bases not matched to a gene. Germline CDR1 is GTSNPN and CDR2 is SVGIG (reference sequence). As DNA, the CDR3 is TGTGCCTGGAGCTGGGGGGAGGGCCTCTACGAGCAGTACTTC. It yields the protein CAWSWGEGLYEQYF.

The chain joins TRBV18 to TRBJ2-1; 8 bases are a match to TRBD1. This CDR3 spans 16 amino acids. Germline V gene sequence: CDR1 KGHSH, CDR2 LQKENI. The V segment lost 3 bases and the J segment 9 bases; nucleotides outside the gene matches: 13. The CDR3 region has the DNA TGTGCCAGCTCACCCAGTTCAGCAGGGGGCAAAAGTGAGCAGTTCTTC. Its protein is CASSPSSAGGKSEQFF.

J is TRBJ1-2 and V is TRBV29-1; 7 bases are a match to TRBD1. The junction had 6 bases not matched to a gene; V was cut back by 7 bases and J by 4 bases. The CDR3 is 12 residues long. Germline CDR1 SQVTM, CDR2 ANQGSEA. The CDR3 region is CSGEDRLYGYTF. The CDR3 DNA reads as TGCAGCGGGGAGGACAGGCTCTATGGCTACACCTTC.